This T cell receptor (beta chain) was observed in a study of cytomegalovirus exposure and HLA in healthy donors. A word on this clone: Its antigen is not identified.

Clones were read by immunoSEQ multiplex PCR, and TCRdb kept only the in-frame ones, dropping some. The sample has approximately 99,000 clones, around 82% seen once. General study points: Generally TCR sequences proved uncommon, though certain public TCRs appeared in numerous donors.

The donors were part of the validation cohort, which consisted of over a hundred subjects and was separate from the first cohort of several hundred subjects. The germline V gene has CDR1 MNHEY and CDR2 SVGAGI. This CDR3 contains 16 residues. V was clipped by 4 bases and J by 4 bases; unmatched bases: 10. The rearrangement joins TRBV6-5 to TRBJ1-3, with 7 bases lining up with TRBD1. The source material was PBMCs. The sequence came from a woman aged 18-29 years in good health and CMV-seronegative. The CDR3 sequence: CASSSDREVRGNTIYF. In DNA, the CDR3 is TGTGCCAGCAGTTCTGACAGGGAGGTGAGGGGAAACACCATATATTTT.